This T cell receptor (beta chain) was identified during a study of T cell responses to AZD1222 COVID-19 vaccine. On this clone itself: The antigen remains undetermined.

Libraries were prepared by immunoSEQ multiplex PCR; TCRdb keeps only in-frame clonotypes and omits some of them. The sample lists 140,000 to 150,000 clones, about 81% occurring once. Germline CDR1 is SQVTM and CDR2 is ANQGSEA. CDR3 length: 13 residues. The germline V and J ends were trimmed by 2 bases and 5 bases, with 12 bases remaining between them. Study-level points and caveats: Recipients of AZD1222 seropositive at baseline numbered only 6 or 7.

Material: peripheral blood, obtained on day 0 of MenACWY control vaccination. This receptor was taken from an adult in good health. The chain couples TRBV29-1 to TRBJ1-1; D is undetermined. In nucleotides, the CDR3 is TGCAGCGTTGAAAAACAAAAAAGAACTGAAGCTTTCTTT. It encodes CSVEKQKRTEAFF. Together with reference TRBV29-1 and TRBJ1-1, the CDR3 gives the full variable domain: SAVISQKPSRDICQRGTSLTIQCQVDSQVTMMFWYRQQPGQSLTLIATANQGSEATYESGFVIDKFPISRPNLTFSTLTVSNMSPEDSSIYLCSVEKQKRTEAFFGQGTRLTVV.